This TCR beta chain was captured in a study of blood T cell repertoires in COVID-19. The CDR3 covers 16 residues. Germline lookup yields CDR1 SEHNR and CDR2 FQNEAQ (reference sequence). Trimming removed 3 bases at V and 11 bases at J, with 22 bases between. The assay was immunoSEQ multiplex PCR, and TCRdb's table has in-frame clones only and misses some. Of a few hundred thousand clones in the sample, around 86% were seen once. This chain connects TRBV7-9 to TRBJ1-4, with no clear D. This TCR was recovered from a woman aged 70-85 years with active or convalescent COVID-19. Material: peripheral blood. The chain's CDR3 is CASSLPEIETRKKLFF. Written as DNA, the CDR3 is TGTGCCAGCAGCTTGCCCGAAATAGAGACAAGGAAGAAACTGTTTTTT. Drawing the rest from reference TRBV7-9 and TRBJ1-4, the complete variable domain is DTGVSQNPRHKITKRGQNVTFRCDPISEHNRLYWYRQTLGQGPEFLTYFQNEAQLEKSRLLSDRFSAERPKGSFSTLEIQRTEQGDSAMYLCASSLPEIETRKKLFFGSGTQLSVL.